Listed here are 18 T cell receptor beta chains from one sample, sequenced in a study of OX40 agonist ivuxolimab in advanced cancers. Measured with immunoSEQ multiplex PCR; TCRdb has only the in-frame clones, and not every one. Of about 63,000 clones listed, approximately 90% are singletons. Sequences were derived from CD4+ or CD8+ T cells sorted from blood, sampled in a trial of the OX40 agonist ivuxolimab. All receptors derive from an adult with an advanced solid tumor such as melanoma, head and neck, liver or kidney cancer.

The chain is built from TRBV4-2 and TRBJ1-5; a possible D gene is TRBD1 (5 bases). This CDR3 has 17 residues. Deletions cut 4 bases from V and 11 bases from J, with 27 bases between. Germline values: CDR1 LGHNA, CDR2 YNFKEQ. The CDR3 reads CASSRRTGAGPGMAQHF. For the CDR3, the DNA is TGTGCCAGCAGCCGCAGAACCGGGGCGGGCCCGGGGATGGCCCAGCATTTT.

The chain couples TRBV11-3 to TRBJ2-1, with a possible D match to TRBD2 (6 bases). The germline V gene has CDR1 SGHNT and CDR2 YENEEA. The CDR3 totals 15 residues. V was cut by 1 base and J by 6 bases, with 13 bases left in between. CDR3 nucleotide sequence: TGTGCCAGCAGCTTAGGGGGGGTGGCTACCAATGAGCAGTTCTTC. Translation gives CASSLGGVATNEQFF.

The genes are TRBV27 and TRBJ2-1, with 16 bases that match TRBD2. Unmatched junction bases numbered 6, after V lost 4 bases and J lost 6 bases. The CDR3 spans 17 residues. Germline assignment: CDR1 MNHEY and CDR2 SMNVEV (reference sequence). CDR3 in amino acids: CASSSPGLAGGVNEQFF. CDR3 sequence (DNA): TGTGCCAGCAGTTCGCCGGGACTAGCGGGAGGGGTCAATGAGCAGTTCTTC.

CDR3 in amino acids: CASSGQAYEQYF. DNA of the CDR3: TGTGCCAGTAGTGGACAGGCCTACGAGCAGTACTTC. The rearrangement uses TRBV19 and TRBJ2-7; 7 bases match TRBD1. This CDR3 contains 12 residues. The V segment lost 5 bases and the J segment 2 bases; nucleotides outside the gene matches: 0. Germline CDR1 reads LNHDA; CDR2 reads SQIVND (reference sequence).

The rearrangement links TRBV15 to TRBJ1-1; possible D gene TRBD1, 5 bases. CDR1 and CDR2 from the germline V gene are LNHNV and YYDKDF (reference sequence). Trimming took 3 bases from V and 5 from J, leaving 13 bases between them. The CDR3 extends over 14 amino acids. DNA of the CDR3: TGTGCCACCAGCAGGGGCCTGACAGCGACTGAAGCTTTCTTT. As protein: CATSRGLTATEAFF.

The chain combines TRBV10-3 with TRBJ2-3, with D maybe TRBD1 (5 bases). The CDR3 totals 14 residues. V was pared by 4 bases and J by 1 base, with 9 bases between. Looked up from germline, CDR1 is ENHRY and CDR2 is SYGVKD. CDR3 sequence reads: CAISGGAGTDTQYF. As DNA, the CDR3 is TGTGCCATCAGTGGGGGCGCCGGCACAGATACGCAGTATTTT.

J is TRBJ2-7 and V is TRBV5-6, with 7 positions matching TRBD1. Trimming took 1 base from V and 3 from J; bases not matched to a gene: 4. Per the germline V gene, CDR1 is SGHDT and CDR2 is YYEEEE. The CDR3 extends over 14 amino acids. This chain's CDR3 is CASSLRGPGYEQYF. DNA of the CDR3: TGTGCCAGCAGCTTGAGGGGGCCGGGCTACGAGCAGTACTTC.

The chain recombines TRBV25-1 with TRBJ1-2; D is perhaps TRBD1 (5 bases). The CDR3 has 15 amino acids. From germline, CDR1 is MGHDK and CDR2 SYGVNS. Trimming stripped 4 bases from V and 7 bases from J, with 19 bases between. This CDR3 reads CASSGSGTVGSGYTF. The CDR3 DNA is TGTGCCAGCAGTGGATCCGGGACGGTCGGCTCTGGCTACACCTTC.

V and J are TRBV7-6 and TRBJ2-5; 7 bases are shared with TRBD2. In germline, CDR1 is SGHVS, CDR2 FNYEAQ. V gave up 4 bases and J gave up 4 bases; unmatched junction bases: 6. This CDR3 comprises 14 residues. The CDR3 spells CASSSAGVGETQYF. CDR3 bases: TGTGCCAGCAGCTCTGCGGGAGTCGGAGAGACCCAGTACTTC.

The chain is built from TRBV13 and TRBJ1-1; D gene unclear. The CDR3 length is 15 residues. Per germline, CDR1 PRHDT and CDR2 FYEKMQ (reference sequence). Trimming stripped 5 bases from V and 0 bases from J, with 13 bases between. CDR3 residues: CASSARWYMNTEAFF. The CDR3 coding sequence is TGTGCCAGCAGCGCCCGTTGGTACATGAACACTGAAGCTTTCTTT.

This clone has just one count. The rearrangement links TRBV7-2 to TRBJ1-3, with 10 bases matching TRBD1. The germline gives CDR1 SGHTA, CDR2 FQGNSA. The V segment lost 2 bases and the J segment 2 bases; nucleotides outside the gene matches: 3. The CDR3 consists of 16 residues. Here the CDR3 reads CASSLTGQGAGNTIYF. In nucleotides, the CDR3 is TGTGCCAGCAGCTTAACAGGACAGGGGGCTGGAAACACCATATATTTT.

The CDR3 sequence is CASQRGAPYNEQFF. CDR3 nucleotide sequence: TGTGCCAGTCAGCGGGGGGCCCCCTACAATGAGCAGTTCTTC. The J gene is TRBJ2-1, the V gene TRBV7-2, with 9 bases identical to TRBD2. CDR3 length: 14 residues. Germline V gene sequence: CDR1 SGHTA, CDR2 FQGNSA. J gave up 2 bases and V 9 bases, and 5 bases lay outside the gene matches.

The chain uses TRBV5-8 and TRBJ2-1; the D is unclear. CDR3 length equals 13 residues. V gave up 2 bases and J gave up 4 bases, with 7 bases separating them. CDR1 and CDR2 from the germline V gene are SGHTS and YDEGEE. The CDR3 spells CASSFDRYNEQFF. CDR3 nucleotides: TGTGCCAGCAGCTTCGATAGATACAATGAGCAGTTCTTC.

CDR3 residues: CSVDRDRVGAKQFF. The CDR3 DNA is TGCAGCGTTGATCGAGACAGGGTGGGAGCCAAGCAGTTCTTC. The chain is built from TRBV29-1 and TRBJ2-1; 7 bases align to TRBD1. This CDR3 region has 14 residues. Looked up from germline, CDR1 is SQVTM and CDR2 is ANQGSEA. V lost 3 bases, J lost 11 bases, and 13 bases stayed unmatched.

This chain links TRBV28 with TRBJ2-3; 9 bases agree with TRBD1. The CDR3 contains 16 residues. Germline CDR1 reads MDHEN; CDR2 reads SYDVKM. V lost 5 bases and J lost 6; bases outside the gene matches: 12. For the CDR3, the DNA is TGTGCCAGCAGTGGGACCGGGACAGGGCGGAGGGATACGCAGTATTTT. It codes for CASSGTGTGRRDTQYF.

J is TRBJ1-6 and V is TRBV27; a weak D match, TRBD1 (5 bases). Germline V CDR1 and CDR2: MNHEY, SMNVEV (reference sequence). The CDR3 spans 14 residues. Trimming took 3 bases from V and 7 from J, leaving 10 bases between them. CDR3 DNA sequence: TGTGCCAGCAGTTTGGGGGGTCGGAATTCACCCCTCCACTTT. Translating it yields CASSLGGRNSPLHF.

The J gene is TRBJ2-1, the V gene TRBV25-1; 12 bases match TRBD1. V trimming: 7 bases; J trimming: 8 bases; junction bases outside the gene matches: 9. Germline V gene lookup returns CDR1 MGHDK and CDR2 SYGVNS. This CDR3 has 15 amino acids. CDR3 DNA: TGTGCCAGCACCCAAGGGGGACAGGGGGCCGATGAGCAGTTCTTC. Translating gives CASTQGGQGADEQFF.

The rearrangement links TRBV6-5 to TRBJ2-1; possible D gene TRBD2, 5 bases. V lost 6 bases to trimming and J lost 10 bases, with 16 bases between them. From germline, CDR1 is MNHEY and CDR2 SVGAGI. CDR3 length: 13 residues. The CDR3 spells CASSWGEGQEQFF. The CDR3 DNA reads TGTGCCAGCAGCTGGGGAGAGGGCCAGGAGCAGTTCTTC.